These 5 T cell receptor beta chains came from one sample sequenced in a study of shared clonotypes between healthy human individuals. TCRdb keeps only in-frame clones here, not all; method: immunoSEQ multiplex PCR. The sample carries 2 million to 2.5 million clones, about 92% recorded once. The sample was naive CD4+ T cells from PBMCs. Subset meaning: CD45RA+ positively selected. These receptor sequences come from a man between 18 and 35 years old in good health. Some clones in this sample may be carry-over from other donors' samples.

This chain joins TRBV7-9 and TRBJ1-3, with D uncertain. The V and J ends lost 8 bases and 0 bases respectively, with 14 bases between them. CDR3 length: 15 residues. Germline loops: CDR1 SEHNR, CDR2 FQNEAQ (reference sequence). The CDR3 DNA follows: TGTGCCAGCGGACGGAGTTTCGACTCTGGAAACACCATATATTTT. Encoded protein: CASGRSFDSGNTIYF. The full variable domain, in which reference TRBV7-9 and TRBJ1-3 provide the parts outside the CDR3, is DTGVSQNPRHKITKRGQNVTFRCDPISEHNRLYWYRQTLGQGPEFLTYFQNEAQLEKSRLLSDRFSAERPKGSFSTLEIQRTEQGDSAMYLCASGRSFDSGNTIYFGEGSWLTVV.

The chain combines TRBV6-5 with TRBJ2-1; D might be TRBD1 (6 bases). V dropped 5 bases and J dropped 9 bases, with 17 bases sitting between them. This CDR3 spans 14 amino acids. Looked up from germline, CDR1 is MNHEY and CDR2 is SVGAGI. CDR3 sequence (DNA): TGTGCCAGCAGTCGAAACAGGGATCCCGTTGAGCAGTTCTTC. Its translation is CASSRNRDPVEQFF.

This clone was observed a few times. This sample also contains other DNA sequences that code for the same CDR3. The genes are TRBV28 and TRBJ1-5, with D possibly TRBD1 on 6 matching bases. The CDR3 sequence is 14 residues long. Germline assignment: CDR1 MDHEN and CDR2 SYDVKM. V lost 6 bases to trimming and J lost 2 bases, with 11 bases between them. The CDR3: CASSLGGGNQPQHF. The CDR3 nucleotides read TGTGCCAGCAGCCTAGGGGGGGGCAATCAGCCCCAGCATTTT.

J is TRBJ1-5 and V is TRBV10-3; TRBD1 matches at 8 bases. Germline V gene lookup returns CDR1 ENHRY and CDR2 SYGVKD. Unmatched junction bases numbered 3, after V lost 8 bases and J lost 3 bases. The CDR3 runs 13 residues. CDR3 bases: TGTGCCATCTCAGGGGGCCTCAATCAGCCCCAGCATTTT. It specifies CAISGGLNQPQHF.

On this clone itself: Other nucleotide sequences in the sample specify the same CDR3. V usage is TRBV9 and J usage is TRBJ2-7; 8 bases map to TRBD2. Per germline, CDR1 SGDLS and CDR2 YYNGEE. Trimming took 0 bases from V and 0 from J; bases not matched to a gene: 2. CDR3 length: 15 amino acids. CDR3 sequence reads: CASSVGLASSYEQYF. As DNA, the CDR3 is TGTGCCAGCAGCGTAGGACTAGCGAGCTCCTACGAGCAGTACTTC.